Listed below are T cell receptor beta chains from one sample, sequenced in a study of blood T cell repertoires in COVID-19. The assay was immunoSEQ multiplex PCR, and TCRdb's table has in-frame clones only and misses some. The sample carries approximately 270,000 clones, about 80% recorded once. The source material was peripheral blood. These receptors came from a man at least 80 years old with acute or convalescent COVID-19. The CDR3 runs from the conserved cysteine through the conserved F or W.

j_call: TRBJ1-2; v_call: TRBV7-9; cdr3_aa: CASSLDRGRNYGYTF
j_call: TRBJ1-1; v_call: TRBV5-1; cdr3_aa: CASSWRQGNMNTEAFF
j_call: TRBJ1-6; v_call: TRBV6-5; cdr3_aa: CASRDDRGSPLHF
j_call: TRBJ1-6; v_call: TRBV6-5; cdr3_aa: CASTGDRGRNSPLHF
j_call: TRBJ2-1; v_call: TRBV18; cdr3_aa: CASSGTGVDEQFF
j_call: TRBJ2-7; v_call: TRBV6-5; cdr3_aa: CASSYFRGGEQYF
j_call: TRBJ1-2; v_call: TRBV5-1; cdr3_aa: CASSLAGGNYGYTF
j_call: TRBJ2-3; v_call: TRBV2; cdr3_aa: CATTSGGPSTDTQYF
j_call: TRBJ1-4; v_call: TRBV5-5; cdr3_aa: CASSLNRLDEKLFF
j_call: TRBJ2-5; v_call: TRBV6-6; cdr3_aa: CASSYTRQGARETQYF
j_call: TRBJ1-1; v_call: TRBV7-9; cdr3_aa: CASSFQGKNTEAFF
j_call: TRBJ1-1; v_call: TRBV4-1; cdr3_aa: CASSHQVGTEAFF
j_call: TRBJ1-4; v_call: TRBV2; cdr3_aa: CASSFPGTGIEKLFF
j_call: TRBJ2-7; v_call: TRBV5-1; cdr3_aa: CASSRDRDEQYF
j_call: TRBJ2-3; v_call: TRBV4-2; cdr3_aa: CASSQGSQEDTQYF
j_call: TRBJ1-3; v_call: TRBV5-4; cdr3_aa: CASSFGSPMAGNTIYF
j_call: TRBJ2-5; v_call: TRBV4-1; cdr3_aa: CASSQVDVRGLVVTQYF
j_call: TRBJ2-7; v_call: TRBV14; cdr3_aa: CASSQAGAFSYEQYF
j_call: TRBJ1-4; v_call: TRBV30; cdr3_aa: CAWTWQGVATNEKLFF
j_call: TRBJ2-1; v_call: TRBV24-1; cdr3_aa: CATSDARGREYNEQFF
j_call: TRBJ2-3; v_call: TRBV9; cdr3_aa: CASSVDGTSTDTQYF
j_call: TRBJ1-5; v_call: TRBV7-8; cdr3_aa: CASSLALETGHQPQHF
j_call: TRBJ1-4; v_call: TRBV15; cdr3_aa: CATSRGATATNEKLFF
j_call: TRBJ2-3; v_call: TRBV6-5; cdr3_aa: CASSYSGTDTDTQYF
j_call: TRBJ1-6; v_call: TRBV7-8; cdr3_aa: CASRRGTENNSPLHF
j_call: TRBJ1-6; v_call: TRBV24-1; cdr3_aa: CATSDPTPPKTGDSPLHF
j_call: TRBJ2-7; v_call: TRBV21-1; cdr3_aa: CARTYGRGEEDEQYF
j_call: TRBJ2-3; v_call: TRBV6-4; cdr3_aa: CASSDPPVPLGTSPPDTQYF
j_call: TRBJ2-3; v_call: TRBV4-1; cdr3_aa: CASSQIGSGLDTQYF
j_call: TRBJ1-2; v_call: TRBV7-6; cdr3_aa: CASSLGAEGGYTF
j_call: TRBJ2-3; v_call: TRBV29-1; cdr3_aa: CSVVGLLTSTDTQYF
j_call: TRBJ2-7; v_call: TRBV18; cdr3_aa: CASSPPTGSYEQYF
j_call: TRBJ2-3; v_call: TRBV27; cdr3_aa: CASSLWGSHHRTDTQYF